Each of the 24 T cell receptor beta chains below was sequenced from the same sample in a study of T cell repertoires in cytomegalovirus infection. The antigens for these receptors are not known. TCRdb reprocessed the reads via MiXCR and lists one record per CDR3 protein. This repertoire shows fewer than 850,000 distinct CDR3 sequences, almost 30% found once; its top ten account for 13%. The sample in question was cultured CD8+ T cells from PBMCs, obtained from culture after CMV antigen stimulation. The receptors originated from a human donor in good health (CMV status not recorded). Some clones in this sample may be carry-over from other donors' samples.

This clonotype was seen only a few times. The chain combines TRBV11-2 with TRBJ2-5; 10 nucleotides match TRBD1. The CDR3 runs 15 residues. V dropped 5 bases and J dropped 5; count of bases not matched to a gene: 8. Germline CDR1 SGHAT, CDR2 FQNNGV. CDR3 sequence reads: CASSPPGQGPETQYF. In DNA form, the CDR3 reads TGTGCCAGCAGCCCCCCGGGACAGGGGCCCGAGACCCAGTACTTC.

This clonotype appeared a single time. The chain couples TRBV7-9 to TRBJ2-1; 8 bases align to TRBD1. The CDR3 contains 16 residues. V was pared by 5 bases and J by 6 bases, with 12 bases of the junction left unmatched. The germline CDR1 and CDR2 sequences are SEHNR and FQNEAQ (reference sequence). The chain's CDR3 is CASSNSLRTGTNEQFF. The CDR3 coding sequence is TGTGCCAGCAGCAATTCCCTCCGGACAGGGACCAATGAGCAGTTCTTC.

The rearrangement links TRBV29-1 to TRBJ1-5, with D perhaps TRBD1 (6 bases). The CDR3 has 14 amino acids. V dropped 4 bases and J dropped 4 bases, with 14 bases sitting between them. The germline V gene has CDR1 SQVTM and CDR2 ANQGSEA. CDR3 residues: CSVAWDKKNQPQHF. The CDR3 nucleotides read TGCAGCGTTGCCTGGGACAAGAAGAATCAGCCCCAGCATTTT.

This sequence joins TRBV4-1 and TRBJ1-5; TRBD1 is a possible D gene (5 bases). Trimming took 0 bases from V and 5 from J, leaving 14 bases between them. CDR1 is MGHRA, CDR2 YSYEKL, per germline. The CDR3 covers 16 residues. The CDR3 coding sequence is TGCGCCAGCAGCCAAGATGCCGGCGGGGGGTATCAGCCCCAGCATTTT. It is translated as CASSQDAGGGYQPQHF.

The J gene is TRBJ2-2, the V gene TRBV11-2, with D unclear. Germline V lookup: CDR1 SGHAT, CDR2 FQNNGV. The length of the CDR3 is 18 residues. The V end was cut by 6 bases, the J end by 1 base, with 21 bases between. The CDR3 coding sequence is TGTGCCAGCAGAATAGTGTCCTTAAGCGATCTGAACACCGGGGAGCTGTTTTTT. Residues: CASRIVSLSDLNTGELFF.

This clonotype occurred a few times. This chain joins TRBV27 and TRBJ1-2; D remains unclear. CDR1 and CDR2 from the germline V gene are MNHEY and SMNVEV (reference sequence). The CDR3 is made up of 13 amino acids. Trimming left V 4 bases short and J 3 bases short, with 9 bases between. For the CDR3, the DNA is TGTGCCAGCAGTTCGGGCCCGTACTATGGCTACACCTTC. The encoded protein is CASSSGPYYGYTF.

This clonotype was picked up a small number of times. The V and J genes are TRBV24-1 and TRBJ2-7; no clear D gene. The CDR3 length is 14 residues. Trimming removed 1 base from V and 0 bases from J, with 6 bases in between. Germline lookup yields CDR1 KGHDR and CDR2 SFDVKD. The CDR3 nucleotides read TGTGCCACCAGTGATTTTAACAGCTCCTACGAGCAGTACGTC. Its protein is CATSDFNSSYEQYV.

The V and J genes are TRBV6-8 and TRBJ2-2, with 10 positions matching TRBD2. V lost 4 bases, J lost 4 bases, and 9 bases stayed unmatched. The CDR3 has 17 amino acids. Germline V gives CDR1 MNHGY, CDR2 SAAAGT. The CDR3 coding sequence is TGTGCCAGCAGTTGGGCTAGCGGGGGCCGGGGCACCGGGGAGCTGTTTTTT. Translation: CASSWASGGRGTGELFF.

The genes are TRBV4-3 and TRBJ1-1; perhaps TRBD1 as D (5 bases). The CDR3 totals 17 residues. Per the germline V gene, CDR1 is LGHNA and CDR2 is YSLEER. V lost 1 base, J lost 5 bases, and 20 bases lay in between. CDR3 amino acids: CASSQASSARVETEAFF. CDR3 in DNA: TGCGCCAGCAGCCAAGCCAGCTCCGCCAGGGTAGAAACTGAAGCTTTCTTT.

CDR3 in DNA: TGTGCCAGCAGCGGCCGACAGGGAACATTTTACGAGCAGTACGTC. It encodes CASSGRQGTFYEQYV. The V gene is TRBV6-2 or TRBV6-3, the J gene TRBJ2-7; 7 bases map to TRBD1. V was clipped by 6 bases and J by 4 bases; unmatched bases: 12. The germline V gene encodes CDR1 MNHEY and CDR2 SVGEGT. The CDR3 loop spans 15 amino acids.

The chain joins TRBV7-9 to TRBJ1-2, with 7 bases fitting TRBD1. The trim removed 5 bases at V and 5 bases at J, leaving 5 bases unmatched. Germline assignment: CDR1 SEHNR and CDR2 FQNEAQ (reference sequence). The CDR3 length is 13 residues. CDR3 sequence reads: CASSRDRVYGYTF. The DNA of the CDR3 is TGTGCCAGCAGCCGAGACAGGGTTTATGGCTACACCTTC.

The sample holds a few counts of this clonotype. Written as DNA, the CDR3 is TGTGCCAGCAGCCCGCCCTCAGGGGAAGACTACAATGAGCAGTTCTTC. Translating gives CASSPPSGEDYNEQFF. The rearrangement links TRBV7-9 to TRBJ2-1; D may be TRBD1 (6 bases). Trimming cost V 5 bases and J 3 bases, with 17 bases left between them. CDR1 is SEHNR and CDR2 is FQNEAQ in the germline V gene (reference sequence). CDR3 length equals 16 residues.

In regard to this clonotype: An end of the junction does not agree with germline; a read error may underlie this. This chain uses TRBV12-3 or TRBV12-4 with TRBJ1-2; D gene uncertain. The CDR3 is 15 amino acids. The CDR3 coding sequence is TGTGCCAGCAGTTTAGACCCGAGGTCTACCTATGTCTACACCTTC. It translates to CASSLDPRSTYVYTF.

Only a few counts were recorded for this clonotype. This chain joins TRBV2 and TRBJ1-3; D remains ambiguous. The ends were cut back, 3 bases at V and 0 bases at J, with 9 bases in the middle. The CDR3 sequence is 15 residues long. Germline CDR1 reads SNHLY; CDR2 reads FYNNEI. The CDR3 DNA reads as TGTGCCAGCAGTGATTTAGTCGCCTCTGGAAACACCATATATTTT. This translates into CASSDLVASGNTIYF.

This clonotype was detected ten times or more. The CDR3 sequence is CASRSAGQVRSSPLHF. The CDR3 bases are TGTGCCAGCAGGTCGGCCGGACAGGTTAGGTCCTCACCCCTCCACTTT. This chain uses TRBV28 with TRBJ1-6; TRBD1 aligns across 7 bases. The CDR3 extends over 16 amino acids. The junction had 15 bases not matched to a gene; V was cut back by 6 bases and J by 10 bases. In germline, CDR1 is MDHEN, CDR2 SYDVKM.

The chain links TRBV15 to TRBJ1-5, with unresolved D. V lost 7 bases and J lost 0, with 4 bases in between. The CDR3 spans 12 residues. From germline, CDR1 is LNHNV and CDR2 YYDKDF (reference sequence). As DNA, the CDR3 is TGTGCCACCACCTCTAGCAATCAGCCCCAGCATTTT. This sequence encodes CATTSSNQPQHF.

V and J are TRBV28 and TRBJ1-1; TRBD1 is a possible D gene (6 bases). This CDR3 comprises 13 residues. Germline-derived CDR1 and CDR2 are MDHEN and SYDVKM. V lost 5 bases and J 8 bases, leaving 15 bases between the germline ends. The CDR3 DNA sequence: TGTGCCAGCAGTCTGAGGGGGATTGTCGAAGCTTTCTTT. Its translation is CASSLRGIVEAFF.

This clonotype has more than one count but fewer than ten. In DNA form, the CDR3 reads TGTGCCAGCAGCTTGGGGCTCGTAGGTCATTCACCCCTCCACTTT. Translated, it gives CASSLGLVGHSPLHF. The chain couples TRBV5-6 to TRBJ1-6; D is unclear. The V gene lost 0 bases and the J gene lost 8 bases, with 12 bases spanning the gap. The CDR3 runs to 15 residues. Germline CDR1 SGHDT, CDR2 YYEEEE.

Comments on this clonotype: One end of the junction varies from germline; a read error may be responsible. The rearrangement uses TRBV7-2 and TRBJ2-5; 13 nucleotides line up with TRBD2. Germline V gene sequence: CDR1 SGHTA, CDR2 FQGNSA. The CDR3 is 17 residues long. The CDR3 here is CASSLDGTSGAQETQNF. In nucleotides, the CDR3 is TGTGCCAGCAGCTTAGACGGGACTAGCGGGGCACAAGAGACCCAGAACTTC. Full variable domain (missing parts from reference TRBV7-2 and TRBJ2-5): GAGVSQSPSNKVTEKGKDVELRCDPISGHTALYWYRQSLGQGLEFLIYFQGNSAPDKSGLPSDRFSAERTGGSVSTLTIQRTQQEDSAVYLCASSLDGTSGAQETQNFGPGTRLLVL.

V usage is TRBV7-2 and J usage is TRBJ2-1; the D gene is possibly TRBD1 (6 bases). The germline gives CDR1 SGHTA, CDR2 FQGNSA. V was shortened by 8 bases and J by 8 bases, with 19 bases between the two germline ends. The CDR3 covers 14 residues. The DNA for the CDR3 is TGTGCCAGCCCGGAAGGGGGACGCTTAGATGAGCAGTTCTTC. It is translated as CASPEGGRLDEQFF. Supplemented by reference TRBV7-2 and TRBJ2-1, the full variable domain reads GAGVSQSPSNKVTEKGKDVELRCDPISGHTALYWYRQSLGQGLEFLIYFQGNSAPDKSGLPSDRFSAERTGGSVSTLTIQRTQQEDSAVYLCASPEGGRLDEQFFGPGTRLTVL.

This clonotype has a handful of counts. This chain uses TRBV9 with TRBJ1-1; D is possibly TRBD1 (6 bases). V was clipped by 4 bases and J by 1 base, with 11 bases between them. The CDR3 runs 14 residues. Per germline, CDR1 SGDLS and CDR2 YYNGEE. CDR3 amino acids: CASSYGQQNTEAFF. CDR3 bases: TGTGCCAGCAGCTACGGACAGCAGAACACTGAAGCTTTCTTT.

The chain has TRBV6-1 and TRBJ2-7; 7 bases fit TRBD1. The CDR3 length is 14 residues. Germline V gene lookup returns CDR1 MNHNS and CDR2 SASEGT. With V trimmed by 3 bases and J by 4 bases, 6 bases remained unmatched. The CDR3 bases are TGTGCCAGCAGTGAGTGGGGACAGCCTTACGAGCAGTACGTC. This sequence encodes CASSEWGQPYEQYV.

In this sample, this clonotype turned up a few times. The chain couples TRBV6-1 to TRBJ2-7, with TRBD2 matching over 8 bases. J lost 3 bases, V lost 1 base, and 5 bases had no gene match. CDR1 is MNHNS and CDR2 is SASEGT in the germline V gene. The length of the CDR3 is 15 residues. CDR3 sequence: CASSEGTSYFYEQYV. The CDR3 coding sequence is TGTGCCAGCAGTGAAGGGACTAGCTATTTCTACGAGCAGTACGTC.

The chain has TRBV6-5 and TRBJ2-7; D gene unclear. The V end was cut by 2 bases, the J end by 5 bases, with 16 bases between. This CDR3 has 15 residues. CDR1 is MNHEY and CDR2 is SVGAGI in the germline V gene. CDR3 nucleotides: TGTGCCAGCAGTTACCGAACGTTGAACGGCGACGAGCAGTACTTC. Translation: CASSYRTLNGDEQYF.